This entry describes one T cell receptor (beta chain). Germline CDR1 MNHEY, CDR2 SVGAGI. The CDR3 contains 14 residues. V was clipped by 2 bases and J by 2 bases, with 9 bases between them. These data originate in a study of T cell changes during pregnancy in multiple sclerosis. Libraries were prepared by immunoSEQ multiplex PCR; TCRdb keeps only in-frame clonotypes and omits some of them. The sample gives 45,000 to 50,000 clones, 94% of which show up once; less than 5.5% is in the top ten. The chain couples TRBV6-5 to TRBJ1-1, with D tentatively TRBD1 (6 bases). The sequence derives from a female donor with multiple sclerosis, enrolled in a pregnancy study. The sequences come from CD8+ T cells from peripheral blood mononuclear cells, collected before pregnancy. DNA for the CDR3: TGTGCCAGCAGTTACAGGGGGGGTAACACTGAAGCTTTCTTT. Translated, it gives CASSYRGGNTEAFF.